Sequencing of this TCR beta chain was carried out in a study of blood T cell repertoires in COVID-19. Background on the study: Samples representing acute and convalescent COVID-19 were sourced from the United States, Italy and Spain.

Original processing methods: By means of reference gene primer amplification, nucleated cell counts were estimated. Method: immunoSEQ multiplex PCR; TCRdb's copy keeps in-frame clones and lacks some. The DNA was the basis for D and trimming; V, J and clone size are from that table. The profile shows 100,000 or so clones, approximately 92% of them singletons. The CDR3 contains 12 residues. Looked up from germline, CDR1 is KGHSY and CDR2 is FQNENV. V gave up 6 bases and J gave up 4 bases, with 9 bases separating them. V usage is TRBV16 and J usage is TRBJ1-1; D is uncertain. This TCR was recovered from a man aged 65-85 years with acute or convalescent COVID-19. The sequenced sample consisted of peripheral blood. CDR3 sequence (DNA): TGTGCCAGCAGAGAGAGGGCCACTGAAGCTTTCTTT. This gives the protein CASRERATEAFF.